The present T cell receptor beta chain was sequenced within a study of radiotherapy plus CTLA-4 blockade in lung cancer (dated by TCRdb to the late 2010s). Study-level background: Objective responses were observed in 18% of enrolled patients, and disease control was achieved in around 28%. What the study reported, not specific to this receptor: After treatment with radiotherapy and ipilimumab, TCR clones that originated in tumors expanded in peripheral blood. The strongest predictors of response were reported to be early dynamic shifts in blood T cell clones along with a rise in serum interferon-beta following radiation.

In this study, focal radiation therapy paired with CTLA-4 blockade (ipilimumab) was tested in patients who had chemo-refractory metastatic non-small-cell lung cancer. Libraries came from the immunoSEQ multiplex PCR assay. Imported from immuneACCESS, the table was reduced by TCRdb to in-frame sequences with V and J called. These copies leave out some clones; in studies compared against another copy, an unresolved V gene accounts for under half, and the cause of the remainder is not known. This sample has over 60,000 clones in its table, and more than 75% of those were observed once. Clones ranked in the top ten supply around 0.85% of the sample. Per the germline V gene, SGHTS is the CDR1 and YDEGEE is the CDR2. The CDR3 covers 18 residues, taking in both the cysteine and the phenylalanine. The read is trimmed to its CDR3 DNA, 54 bases read in frame from base 1. V is shortened by 2 bases, J by 1 base, and the region joining them spans 20 bases.

As regards this clone: Its antigen is currently not known. Per-base qualities were not stored, and no clone one base away is much larger.

This TCR was sampled from a human donor with non-small cell lung cancer who had stable disease on radiotherapy plus ipilimumab. Rearrangement joined TRBV5-8 to TRBJ2-3, and perhaps TRBD2 as D gene, on 6 matching bases. Specimen: peripheral blood, collected from a patient treated with radiotherapy plus ipilimumab. In nucleotides, the sequence is TGTGCCAGCAGCTTAACCCCCGGGAGCTGGTTTGGCACAGATACGCAGTATTTT. This gives the protein CASSLTPGSWFGTDTQYF.